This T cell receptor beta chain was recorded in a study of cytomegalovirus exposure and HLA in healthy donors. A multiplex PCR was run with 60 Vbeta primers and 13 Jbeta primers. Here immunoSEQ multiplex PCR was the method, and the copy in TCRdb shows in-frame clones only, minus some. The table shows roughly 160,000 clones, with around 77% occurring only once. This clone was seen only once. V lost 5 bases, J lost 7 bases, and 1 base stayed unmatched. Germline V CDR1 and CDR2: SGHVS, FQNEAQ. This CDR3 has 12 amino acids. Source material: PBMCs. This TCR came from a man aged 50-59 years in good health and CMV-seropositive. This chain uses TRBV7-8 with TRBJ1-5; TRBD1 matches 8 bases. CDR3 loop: CASSGTGQPQHF. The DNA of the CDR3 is TGTGCCAGCAGCGGGACAGGACAGCCCCAGCATTTT. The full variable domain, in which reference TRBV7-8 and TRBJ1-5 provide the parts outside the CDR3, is GAGVSQSPRYKVAKRGQDVALRCDPISGHVSLFWYQQALGQGPEFLTYFQNEAQLDKSGLPSDRFFAERPEGSVSTLKIQRTQQEDSAVYLCASSGTGQPQHFGDGTRLSIL.